This is a list of T cell receptor beta chains from one sample in a study of blood T cells in healthy people across ages. TCRdb re-analysed the 5' RACE reads in MiXCR, keeping a single row per CDR3 protein. The data show around 800,000 distinct CDR3 sequences, about 55% seen once. The sequenced material came from blood. The receptors were gathered from an elderly man in good health. Each CDR3 is given with its conserved first and last residue. The order of the fields is clone size, D gene, V gene, J gene, CDR3 DNA, CDR3 protein. The D gene is left open where the match is weak. Rows give clone size only sometimes, using once, few, many, or a class for an expanded clone.

.	.	TRBV14	TRBJ2-7	TGTGCCAGCAGCCAAGAGGGGAGCGGCCGGACCTACGAGCAGTACTTC	CASSQEGSGRTYEQYF
.	.	TRBV10-3	TRBJ2-1	TGTGCCGTCACCGGGACCGACGGCTATGAGCAGTTCTTC	CAVTGTDGYEQFF
.	.	TRBV6-4	TRBJ2-7	TGTGCCAGCGTGGTGCGGGACCAAGGCTCCTACGAGCAGTACTTC	CASVVRDQGSYEQYF
.	TRBD1	TRBV7-2	TRBJ2-1	TGTGCCAGCAGCCCCTGGGGACAGCCTAATGAGCAGTTCTTC	CASSPWGQPNEQFF
.	.	TRBV6-2/TRBV6-3	TRBJ2-7	TGTGCCAGCAGTTACCAGGGTTCCAATGAGCAGTACTTC	CASSYQGSNEQYF
.	.	TRBV7-9	TRBJ1-1	TGTGCCAGCAGCGGATGGACAGCTGGCGCTGAAGCTTTCTTT	CASSGWTAGAEAFF
.	.	TRBV29-1	TRBJ2-1	TGCAGCGTTGTAGCGGCCACCCTCCACAATGAGCAGTTCTTC	CSVVAATLHNEQFF
.	.	TRBV3-1	TRBJ2-5	TGTACCAGCAGCCAAGCTAGCGCAGGTCGAGAAGAGACCCAGTACTTC	CTSSQASAGREETQYF
.	.	TRBV16	TRBJ1-6	TGTGCCAGCAGCCAATCCGGCGGGGATAATTCACCCCCCCACTTT	CASSQSGGDNSPPHF
few	.	TRBV29-1	TRBJ2-6	TGCAGCGTTGGGAGACTATCCCACTCTGGGGCCAACGTCCTGACTTTC	CSVGRLSHSGANVLTF
.	.	TRBV7-2	TRBJ2-7	TGTGCCAGCAGCCCAGTCACTTTCGACAGGGAGGACGAGCAGTACTTC	CASSPVTFDREDEQYF
.	.	TRBV7-9	TRBJ1-6	TGTGCCAGCAGCTTAGAATCGGGGACTTCACCCCTCCACTTT	CASSLESGTSPLHF
few	TRBD2	TRBV9	TRBJ2-4	TGTGCCAGCAGCCCGGGACTAGCGGGACTAGCCAAAAACATTCAGTACTTC	CASSPGLAGLAKNIQYF
.	.	TRBV29-1	TRBJ1-1	TGCAGCGTTGACCTCGCTGAAGCTTTCTTT	CSVDLAEAFF